This TCR beta chain was recovered during a study of yellow fever vaccine responses in identical twins. Findings of the study overall: Convergence reportedly seemed to mark part of the twins' vaccine T cell response, with personalization marking the rest.

TCRdb re-called the RT-PCR reads with MiXCR, one entry per CDR3 protein. Of approximately 7,200 distinct CDR3 sequences in the sample, just over 85% were seen once. Concerning this clonotype itself: The antigen is not known.

The clonotype comes from a woman aged 18-35 years who received the yellow fever vaccine. The sequenced sample was T cells from blood (PBMCs), unsorted or a sorted subset (not recorded which), obtained before or after yellow fever vaccination (not recorded which).

The DNA of the CDR3 is TGCGCCAGCACTTTTGGGGATCGGGCCAAAAACATTCAGTACTTC. Translated, it gives CASTFGDRAKNIQYF. V gene TRBV5-1 combines with J gene TRBJ2-4; no reliable D call. V was clipped by 6 bases and J by 1 base, with 14 bases between them. CDR1 is SGHRS, CDR2 YFSETQ, per germline. This CDR3 comprises 15 residues.